This entry is about one TCR beta chain. Its target is not known. These data belong to a study of OX40 agonist ivuxolimab in advanced cancers. The study, taken as a whole, reports: Expanded clones tended on average to be more numerous among CD8+ T cells than CD4+.

Method: immunoSEQ multiplex PCR; TCRdb's copy keeps in-frame clones and lacks some. The sample includes fewer than 80,000 clones, around 80% of them seen just once. The CDR3 consists of 14 residues. Trimming shortened V by 3 bases and J by 2 bases, and 12 bases separated the two germline ends. Germline V gene lookup returns CDR1 SGHRS and CDR2 YFSETQ. Sequencing was performed on CD4+ or CD8+ T cells sorted from blood, taken in a trial of the OX40 agonist ivuxolimab. The rearrangement joins TRBV5-1 to TRBJ2-7; perhaps TRBD1 as D (5 bases). The TCR comes from an adult with an advanced solid tumor such as melanoma, head and neck, liver or kidney cancer. CDR3 sequence (DNA): TGCGCCAGCAGCTCTGACAGTCTGGCCTACGAGCAGTACTTC. It translates to CASSSDSLAYEQYF.